Below, one T cell receptor (beta chain) is given with its context. Its antigen is unknown. This record belongs to a study of graft-versus-host responses after intestinal transplantation. Overall study context: For 3 to 4 years after anti-thymocyte globulin induction, all recipients took tacrolimus and steroids.

CDR1 and CDR2 (germline): SGHDT, YYEEEE. The V gene lost 7 bases and the J gene lost 0 bases, with 11 bases spanning the gap. The CDR3 runs to 13 residues. General study results and limits: The presence of high graft-versus-host to host-versus-graft clonal ratios in allografts characterized patients with graft-donor T cell macrochimerism. GvH clones appeared in recipient marrow, some first in ileum or blood.

Profiling relied on immunoSEQ multiplex PCR, and the TCRdb table lists in-frame clones only, not all of them. The sample lists over 85,000 clones; roughly 93% were seen once. V is TRBV5-6 and J is TRBJ2-7; possibly TRBD2 for D (6 bases). This TCR derives from a human donor who received an intestinal transplant. Sequencing was performed on unstimulated CD8+ T cells sorted from spleen or lymph node cells, taken before intestinal transplant. CDR3 protein: CASGGLNSYEQYF. CDR3 DNA sequence: TGTGCCAGCGGGGGGTTAAACTCCTACGAGCAGTACTTC.